This T cell receptor beta chain was recovered during a study of blood T cell repertoires in COVID-19. Across the study: Sources were T cells, B-cell-depleted T cells, or PBMCs; the material itself was cDNA or gDNA.

As processed by the authors: The assay estimated nucleated cells by amplifying reference gene primers. Clones were sequenced by immunoSEQ multiplex PCR, and TCRdb holds only the in-frame ones, with some missing. D and trimming were read from the DNA, whereas the V and J calls and clone size are those reported in that table. The profile covers about 35,000 clones, with approximately 78% appearing a single time and under 45% taken by the ten largest. This CDR3 region has 12 residues. Deletions cut 4 bases from V and 5 bases from J, with 11 bases between. Germline assignment: CDR1 GTSNPN and CDR2 SVGIG (reference sequence). This clone was seen repeatedly, ten times or more.

The material sequenced was peripheral blood. The chain is built from TRBV30 and TRBJ1-1; the D is unclear. The clonotype originates from a human donor in a cohort sampled during active or convalescent COVID-19. The donor label of this sample is uncertain. In DNA form, the CDR3 reads TGTGCCTGGAATAGGAGGAGAACTGAAGCTTTCTTT. Translating gives CAWNRRRTEAFF.